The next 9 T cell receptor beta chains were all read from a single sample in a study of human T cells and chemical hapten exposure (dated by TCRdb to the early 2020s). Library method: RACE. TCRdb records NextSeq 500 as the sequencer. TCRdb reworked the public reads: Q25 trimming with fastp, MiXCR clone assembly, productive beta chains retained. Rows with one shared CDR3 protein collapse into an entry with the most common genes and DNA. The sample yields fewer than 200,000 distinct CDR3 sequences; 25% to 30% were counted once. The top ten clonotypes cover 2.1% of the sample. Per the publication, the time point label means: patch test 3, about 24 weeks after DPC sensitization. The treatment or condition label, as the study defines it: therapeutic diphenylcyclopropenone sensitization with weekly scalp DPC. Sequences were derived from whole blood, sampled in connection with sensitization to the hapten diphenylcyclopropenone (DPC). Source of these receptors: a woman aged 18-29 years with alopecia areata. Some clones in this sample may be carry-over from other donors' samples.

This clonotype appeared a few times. The CDR3 region is CASRPTGTYEQYF. CDR3 DNA sequence: TGTGCCAGCCGACCGACAGGGACCTACGAGCAGTACTTC. The chain uses TRBV11-1 and TRBJ2-7, with 7 bases aligning to TRBD1. The V gene end was trimmed by 8 bases and the J gene end by 2 bases; junction bases not matched to a gene: 6. CDR3 length equals 13 residues. The germline V gene encodes CDR1 SGHAT and CDR2 FQDESV (reference sequence).

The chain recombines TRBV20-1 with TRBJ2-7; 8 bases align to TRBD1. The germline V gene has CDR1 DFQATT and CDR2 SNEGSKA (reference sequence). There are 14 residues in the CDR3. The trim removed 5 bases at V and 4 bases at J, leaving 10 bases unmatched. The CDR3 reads CSARATGEVYEQYF. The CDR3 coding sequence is TGCAGTGCTCGGGCGACAGGGGAGGTATACGAGCAGTACTTC.

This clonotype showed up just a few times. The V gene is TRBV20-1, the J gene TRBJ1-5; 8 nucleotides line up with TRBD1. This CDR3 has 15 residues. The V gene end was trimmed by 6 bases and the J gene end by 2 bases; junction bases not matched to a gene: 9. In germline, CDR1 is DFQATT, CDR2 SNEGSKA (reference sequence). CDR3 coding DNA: TGCAGTGCCCTCGACCAACAGGGGGGCAATCAGCCCCAGCATTTT. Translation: CSALDQQGGNQPQHF.

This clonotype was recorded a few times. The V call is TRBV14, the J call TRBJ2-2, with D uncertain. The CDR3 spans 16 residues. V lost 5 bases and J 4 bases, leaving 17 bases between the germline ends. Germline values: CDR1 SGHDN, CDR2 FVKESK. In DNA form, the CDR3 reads TGTGCCAGCAGCTATGCCAACGGGTTCGGCACCGGGGAGCTGTTTTTT. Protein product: CASSYANGFGTGELFF.

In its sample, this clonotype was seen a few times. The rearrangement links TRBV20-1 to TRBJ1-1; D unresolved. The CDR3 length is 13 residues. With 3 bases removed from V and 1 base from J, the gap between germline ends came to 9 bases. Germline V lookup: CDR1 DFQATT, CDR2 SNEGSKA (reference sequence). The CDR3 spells CSARVTGNTEAFF. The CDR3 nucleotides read TGCAGTGCTAGGGTGACGGGGAACACTGAAGCTTTCTTT.

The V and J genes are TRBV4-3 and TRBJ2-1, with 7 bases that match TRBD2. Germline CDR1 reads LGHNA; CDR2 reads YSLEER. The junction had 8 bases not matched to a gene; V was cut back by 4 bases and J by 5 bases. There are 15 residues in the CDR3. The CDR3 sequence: CASSLEAGHNNEQFF. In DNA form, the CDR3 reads TGCGCCAGCAGCCTGGAAGCGGGGCACAACAATGAGCAGTTCTTC.

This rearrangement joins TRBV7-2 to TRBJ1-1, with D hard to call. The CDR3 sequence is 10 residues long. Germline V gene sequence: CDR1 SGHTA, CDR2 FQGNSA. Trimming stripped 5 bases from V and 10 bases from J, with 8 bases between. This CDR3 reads CASSHNIAFF. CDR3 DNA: TGTGCCAGCAGCCACAATATAGCTTTCTTT.

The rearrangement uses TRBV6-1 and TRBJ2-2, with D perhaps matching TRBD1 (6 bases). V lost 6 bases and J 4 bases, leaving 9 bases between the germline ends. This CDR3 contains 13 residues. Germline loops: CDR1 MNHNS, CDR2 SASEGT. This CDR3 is CASRSGATGELFF. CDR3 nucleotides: TGTGCCAGCAGGTCAGGGGCCACCGGGGAGCTGTTTTTT.

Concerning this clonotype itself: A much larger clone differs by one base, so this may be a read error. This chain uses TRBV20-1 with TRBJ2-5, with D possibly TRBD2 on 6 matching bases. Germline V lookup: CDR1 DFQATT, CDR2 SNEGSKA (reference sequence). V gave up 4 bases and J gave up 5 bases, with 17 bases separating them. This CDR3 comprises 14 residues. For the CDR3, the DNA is TGCAGTGCTACCAGACACTTAGGAGGGGAGACCCAGTACTTC. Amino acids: CSATRHLGGETQYF.